These T cell receptor beta chains were read from a single sample in a study of shared clonotypes between healthy human individuals. Assay: immunoSEQ multiplex PCR; the TCRdb copy retains only in-frame clones and omits some. The repertoire includes around 1.6 million clones, around 98% of them detected once, and about 0.45% sits in the top ten. Sequencing was done on a sample of naive CD4+ T cells sorted from blood. The receptors were gathered from a man under 40 in good health. Each CDR3 is given with its conserved first and last residue. D genes are given only for firm matches. For some rows the clone size is stated as once, few or many, or as a class when expanded; others skip it.

abundance,v_gene,d_gene,j_gene,CDR3nt,CDR3aa
-,TRBV28,TRBD1,TRBJ2-5,TGTGCCAGCATCGGAAGGGGGCTATCTGGGGAGACCCAGTACTTC,CASIGRGLSGETQYF
-,TRBV10-1,-,TRBJ2-2,TGCGCCAGCGGGTCCGGTAGCGGGGAGCTGTTTTTT,CASGSGSGELFF
-,TRBV5-1,TRBD2,TRBJ2-1,TGCGCCAGCAGCGCGACTAGCGGGAGAAGGGGCAATGAGCAGTTCTTC,CASSATSGRRGNEQFF
-,TRBV19,-,TRBJ2-7,TGTGCCAGTGGCCTGACGAGCGAGCAGTACTTC,CASGLTSEQYF
-,TRBV7-2,TRBD2,TRBJ2-7,TGTGCCAGCAGCTTACTAGCGGGAGGTACCTACGAGCAGTACTTC,CASSLLAGGTYEQYF
-,TRBV7-8,TRBD2,TRBJ2-1,TGTGCCAGCAGAAGCGGGAGGGCGGGGAATGAGCAGTTCTTC,CASRSGRAGNEQFF
-,TRBV2,-,TRBJ2-7,TGTGCCACCCAGAGCAGCTACGAGCAGTACTTC,CATQSSYEQYF
-,TRBV18,-,TRBJ2-5,TGTGCCAGCTCACCTTCGACGTCGCTCCAAGAGACCCAGTACTTC,CASSPSTSLQETQYF
-,TRBV28,-,TRBJ1-1,TGTGCCAGCAGTAACCGACGGTGGAACACTGAAGCTTTCTTT,CASSNRRWNTEAFF
once,TRBV11-2,TRBD2,TRBJ2-5,TGTGCCAGCAGCTTATTTATCGCGGGAGGGCCGCGGGAGACCCAGTACTTC,CASSLFIAGGPRETQYF
-,TRBV19,-,TRBJ2-3,TGTGCCACCCGAACGAAGGCAGGCACAGATACGCAGTATTTT,CATRTKAGTDTQYF
-,TRBV7-3,TRBD1,TRBJ1-2,TGTGCCAGCAGCCGCGACCGGGGACAGGGTGGCTACACCTTC,CASSRDRGQGGYTF
-,TRBV7-9,-,TRBJ1-1,TGTGCCAGCAGCCCAGAAGCTTTCTTT,CASSPEAFF
-,TRBV7-8,-,TRBJ1-1,TGTGCCAGCAGCTTAGGGGTCCGGGGGGCCACTGAAGCTTTCTTT,CASSLGVRGATEAFF
once,TRBV2,-,TRBJ1-1,TGTGCCAGCGGCCCTCAGGGGATAGGCACTGAAGCTTTCTTT,CASGPQGIGTEAFF
-,TRBV6-6,TRBD1,TRBJ1-4,TGTGCCAGCCGCTCGACAGGGTCAGATGAAAAACTGTTTTTT,CASRSTGSDEKLFF
-,TRBV9,-,TRBJ2-7,TGTGCCAGCAGCGTAGGAGGCTCCTACGAGCAGTACTTC,CASSVGGSYEQYF
-,TRBV18,TRBD2,TRBJ2-5,TGTGCCAGCTCACCAGTTAGCGGGAGGTTGAGGGAGACCCAGTACTTC,CASSPVSGRLRETQYF
-,TRBV7-2,-,TRBJ2-3,TGTGCCAGCAGCTTATCATCAGATACGCAGTATTTT,CASSLSSDTQYF
-,TRBV4-1,-,TRBJ1-2,TGCGCCAGCAGCCAAGTAGGTCGGGTACGGAGGGGCTACACCTTC,CASSQVGRVRRGYTF
-,TRBV6-5,TRBD1,TRBJ2-7,TGTGCCAGCAGTTACACAGGGGGAGCCTACGAGCAGTACTTC,CASSYTGGAYEQYF
-,TRBV5-4,-,TRBJ1-2,TGTGCCAGCAGCCCTAGGGGGTCGGATGGCTACACCTTC,CASSPRGSDGYTF
-,TRBV6-1,-,TRBJ1-4,TGTGCCAGCAGTGAATCGTGGTGGGAAATCCAAAAACTGTTTTTT,CASSESWWEIQKLFF
-,TRBV10-1,-,TRBJ2-3,TGCGCCAGCAGGGACGGCCCAAACACAGATACGCAGTATTTT,CASRDGPNTDTQYF
-,TRBV6-5,-,TRBJ2-1,TGTGCCAGCAGGCCTCTCCCGTGGGGGGAGCAGTTCTTC,CASRPLPWGEQFF
-,TRBV29-1,-,TRBJ2-7,TGCAGCCTTGGGGTGGGGGGCCTACCTAGGATGTACGAGCAGTACTTC,CSLGVGGLPRMYEQYF
-,TRBV6-5,-,TRBJ1-5,TGTGCCAGCAGACACACACTCGGAGGCAATCAGCCCCAGCATTTT,CASRHTLGGNQPQHF
-,TRBV15,-,TRBJ2-7,TGTGCCACCAGCAGAGGTTTAGTATACGAGCAGTACTTC,CATSRGLVYEQYF
-,TRBV19,-,TRBJ1-2,TGTGCCAGTAGTATGACGGGGGTTCATGGCTACACCTTC,CASSMTGVHGYTF
-,TRBV2,-,TRBJ2-1,TGTGCCAGCGGGACCGGGTTCACGAATGAGCAGTTCTTC,CASGTGFTNEQFF
-,TRBV4-3,TRBD2,TRBJ2-4,TGCGCCAGCAGCCAAAGCCGTCTAGAGAGCGGGAGGGTTGGCAAAAACATTCAGTACTTC,CASSQSRLESGRVGKNIQYF
-,TRBV11-2,-,TRBJ2-4,TGTGCCAGCACCTTAGATGCGGGCAGGGTGCCGTCCGCCAAAAACATTCAGTACTTC,CASTLDAGRVPSAKNIQYF